These 26 T cell receptor beta chains were sequenced from one sample in a study of cytomegalovirus exposure and HLA in healthy donors. PCR used 60 Vbeta primers and 13 Jbeta primers. The method was immunoSEQ multiplex PCR; TCRdb's version includes in-frame clones alone and lacks a portion of them. Of 64,000 or so clones in the sample, about 85% were seen once. The sequencing sample was made of PBMCs. The receptor set was obtained from a female donor in good health and CMV-seronegative.

V usage is TRBV28 and J usage is TRBJ2-5; 8 nucleotides match TRBD2. The CDR3 runs 16 residues. Germline lookup yields CDR1 MDHEN and CDR2 SYDVKM. V shed 4 bases, J shed 5 bases, and the junction held 12 bases outside the gene matches. CDR3 nucleotide sequence: TGTGCCAGCAGTTCCAGGAGGAGCGGGAGTAGGGAGACCCAGTACTTC. Encoded protein: CASSSRRSGSRETQYF.

V gene TRBV7-6 combines with J gene TRBJ2-7, with 7 bases matching TRBD2. The CDR3 contains 15 residues. Germline CDR1 and CDR2: SGHVS and FNYEAQ. The V and J ends lost 2 bases and 3 bases, in that order; junction bases with no gene match: 7. The chain's CDR3 is CASSLLRGVFYEQYF. The CDR3, as DNA: TGTGCCAGCAGCTTACTACGGGGGGTCTTCTACGAGCAGTACTTC.

The chain joins TRBV4-3 to TRBJ1-5; 7 bases match TRBD1. CDR1 and CDR2 from the germline V gene are LGHNA and YSLEER. The CDR3 has 15 amino acids. The trim removed 1 base at V and 7 bases at J, leaving 7 bases unmatched. CDR3 sequence: CASSQVDRVNQPQHF. The CDR3 DNA sequence: TGCGCCAGCAGCCAAGTAGACAGGGTGAACCAGCCCCAGCATTTT.

The rearrangement uses TRBV30 and TRBJ1-2, with 7 nucleotides matching TRBD1. Germline assignment: CDR1 GTSNPN and CDR2 SVGIG (reference sequence). Trimming at V came to 5 bases and at J to 7 bases, leaving 10 bases not matched to a gene. This CDR3 has 13 amino acids. The CDR3 spells CAWEGQLLGGYTF. CDR3 bases: TGTGCCTGGGAGGGACAGTTACTTGGTGGCTACACCTTC.

The sample holds one count of this clone. The V gene is TRBV7-6, the J gene TRBJ1-4, with unresolved D. This CDR3 is 14 amino acids long. Germline CDR1 is SGHVS and CDR2 is FNYEAQ. With 5 bases removed from V and 4 bases from J, the gap between germline ends came to 11 bases. The CDR3 sequence: CASSLDTLNEKLFF. CDR3 sequence (DNA): TGTGCCAGCAGCCTAGACACCCTTAATGAAAAACTGTTTTTT.

V is TRBV18 and J is TRBJ1-2; 8 bases align to TRBD1. The CDR3 has 16 amino acids. From germline, CDR1 is KGHSH and CDR2 LQKENI. The J segment lost 7 bases and the V segment lost 3 bases, leaving 13 bases of the junction unmatched. The CDR3 DNA is TGTGCCAGCTCACCCTCCTTGGGACAGGCCGCGTCTGGCTACACCTTC. Translating it yields CASSPSLGQAASGYTF.

V and J are TRBV6-1 and TRBJ2-4, with TRBD1 matching over 8 bases. The CDR3 is 18 residues long. The trim removed 0 bases at V and 3 bases at J, leaving 10 bases unmatched. Germline V lookup: CDR1 MNHNS, CDR2 SASEGT. The CDR3 nucleotides are TGTGCCAGCAGTGAAGCCGGACAGGGCCCGGGGTACAAAAACATTCAGTACTTC. This codes for CASSEAGQGPGYKNIQYF.

The J gene is TRBJ1-2, the V gene TRBV25-1; D uncertain. This CDR3 is built from 16 residues. The V gene lost 1 base and the J gene lost 6 bases, with 18 bases spanning the gap. Germline V gene sequence: CDR1 MGHDK, CDR2 SYGVNS. CDR3 sequence (DNA): TGTGCCAGCAGTGAATTTTTGCCCCGGCCCGAGGATGGCTACACCTTC. This encodes CASSEFLPRPEDGYTF.

The chain joins TRBV5-6 to TRBJ2-1; 7 positions match TRBD1. The ends lost 4 bases at V and 9 bases at J; junction bases unmatched: 13. CDR3 length: 15 residues. Germline values: CDR1 SGHDT, CDR2 YYEEEE. CDR3 amino acids: CASSPTPGQSFEQFF. DNA for the CDR3: TGTGCCAGCAGCCCTACCCCGGGACAGTCCTTTGAGCAGTTCTTC.

CDR3 coding DNA: TGCGCCAGCAGCCAACCGGGACAGCGGCTGAGCTACACCTTC. Its translation is CASSQPGQRLSYTF. The rearrangement uses TRBV4-1 and TRBJ1-2; TRBD1 aligns across 7 bases. The CDR3 consists of 14 residues. Germline values: CDR1 MGHRA, CDR2 YSYEKL. V lost 2 bases and J lost 9; bases outside the gene matches: 9.

This clone was seen only once. The genes are TRBV11-3 and TRBJ1-1, with D possibly TRBD1 on 6 matching bases. The CDR3 is 13 residues long. Trimming shortened V by 7 bases and J by 6 bases, and 15 bases separated the two germline ends. Germline CDR1 SGHNT, CDR2 YENEEA. The chain's CDR3 is CASIPRQVSEAFF. CDR3 sequence (DNA): TGTGCCAGCATACCCCGACAGGTTTCTGAAGCTTTCTTT.

The chain links TRBV2 to TRBJ2-2; TRBD2 agrees at 7 bases. Germline trimming cut 0 bases from V and 1 base from J; bases unmatched to any gene: 14. Germline-derived CDR1 and CDR2 are SNHLY and FYNNEI. This CDR3 is built from 20 residues. The CDR3 reads CASSEAPIAWAGVNTGELFF. CDR3 coding DNA: TGTGCCAGCAGTGAAGCCCCAATTGCTTGGGCGGGGGTGAACACCGGGGAGCTGTTTTTT.

J is TRBJ2-3 and V is TRBV7-6; 12 bases match TRBD2. There are 16 residues in the CDR3. CDR1 SGHVS and CDR2 FNYEAQ come from the germline V gene. The V gene end was trimmed by 4 bases and the J gene end by 0 bases; junction bases not matched to a gene: 2. The CDR3, as DNA: TGTGCCAGCAGCTACCTAGCGGGGGGGAGCACAGATACGCAGTATTTT. It specifies CASSYLAGGSTDTQYF.

V usage is TRBV11-2 and J usage is TRBJ2-5; D ambiguous. The germline gives CDR1 SGHAT, CDR2 FQNNGV. This CDR3 has 12 residues. The V end lost 6 bases, the J end lost 3 bases, and 8 bases lay between the germline ends. The CDR3 bases are TGTGCCAGCAGTGATGGAGAAGAGACCCAGTACTTC. As protein: CASSDGEETQYF.

This clone has a single count. The chain joins TRBV7-9 to TRBJ2-1; TRBD2 might be the D (5 bases). Trimming left V 5 bases short and J 0 bases short, with 11 bases between. The CDR3 covers 15 residues. Germline-derived CDR1 and CDR2 are SEHNR and FQNEAQ (reference sequence). The CDR3 is CASSPGGLSYNEQFF. The DNA for the CDR3 is TGTGCCAGCAGCCCCGGCGGGCTCTCCTACAATGAGCAGTTCTTC.

This clone appeared a single time. V usage is TRBV7-3 and J usage is TRBJ2-5; 10 bases agree with TRBD2. CDR1 is SGHTA, CDR2 FQGTGA, per germline. This CDR3 spans 16 amino acids. V lost 8 bases to trimming and J lost 3 bases; unmatched junction nucleotides: 12. The DNA of the CDR3 is TGTGCCAGCGGTAGGGCTAGCGGGGGCGAAAAAGAGACCCAGTACTTC. It codes for CASGRASGGEKETQYF.

The chain has TRBV5-4 and TRBJ1-6, with D possibly being TRBD1 (5 bases). Trimming stripped 2 bases from V and 9 bases from J, with 12 bases between. The CDR3 is 14 amino acids. The germline V gene has CDR1 SGHNT and CDR2 YYREEE (reference sequence). The CDR3 region is CASSLQDVGSPLHF. The CDR3 DNA reads as TGTGCCAGCAGCTTACAGGACGTCGGTTCACCCCTCCACTTT.

The rearrangement joins TRBV7-8 to TRBJ2-1; the D gene is possibly TRBD1 (5 bases). V was cut by 1 base and J by 9 bases, with 10 bases left in between. Germline V CDR1 and CDR2: SGHVS, FQNEAQ. The CDR3 has 13 amino acids. The CDR3 protein is CASSLGAGFEQFF. The CDR3 DNA follows: TGTGCCAGCAGCTTAGGGGCAGGGTTTGAGCAGTTCTTC.

This clone was seen only a few times. The chain recombines TRBV28 with TRBJ2-5, with D possibly being TRBD1 (6 bases). The CDR3 loop spans 16 amino acids. V lost 5 bases to trimming and J lost 5 bases, with 21 bases between them. The germline gives CDR1 MDHEN, CDR2 SYDVKM. The CDR3 region has the DNA TGTGCCAGCAGTCCCCTAACCGGGACACCAAAGGAGACCCAGTACTTC. The encoded protein is CASSPLTGTPKETQYF.

The rearrangement links TRBV10-3 to TRBJ2-3; TRBD2 matches at 12 bases. Trimming at V came to 6 bases and at J to 6 bases, leaving 7 bases not matched to a gene. Germline V lookup: CDR1 ENHRY, CDR2 SYGVKD. This CDR3 contains 15 residues. CDR3 DNA sequence: TGTGCCATCAGGAGACTAGCGGGAGTGTTGGATACGCAGTATTTT. As protein: CAIRRLAGVLDTQYF.

The J gene is TRBJ2-1, the V gene TRBV5-6; 8 bases agree with TRBD1. V shed 2 bases and J 8 bases; nucleotides not matched to a gene: 3. CDR3 length: 13 residues. The germline V gene has CDR1 SGHDT and CDR2 YYEEEE. CDR3 bases: TGTGCCAGCAGCTTCGGACAGGGCCATGAGCAGTTCTTC. Translation gives CASSFGQGHEQFF.

The chain recombines TRBV19 with TRBJ2-5; 9 bases fit TRBD2. Germline assignment: CDR1 LNHDA and CDR2 SQIVND (reference sequence). The CDR3 sequence is 16 residues long. After removal of 5 bases from V and 1 base from J, the junction contained 8 bases not matched to a gene. Here the CDR3 DNA reads TGTGCCAGTAGTGTGGGGCTAGCGGGGTCCCAAGAGACCCAGTACTTC. Translated, it gives CASSVGLAGSQETQYF. Variable domain in full (rest from reference TRBV19 and TRBJ2-5): DGGITQSPKYLFRKEGQNVTLSCEQNLNHDAMYWYRQDPGQGLRLIYYSQIVNDFQKGDIAEGYSVSREKKESFPLTVTSAQKNPTAFYLCASSVGLAGSQETQYFGPGTRLLVL.

CDR3 amino acids: CASSLNSGEPQETQYF. As DNA, the CDR3 is TGTGCCAGCAGCTTAAATAGCGGGGAACCACAAGAGACCCAGTACTTC. This chain links TRBV11-2 with TRBJ2-5; 8 bases match TRBD2. This CDR3 has 16 residues. V was clipped by 2 bases and J by 2 bases; unmatched bases: 7. The germline V gene has CDR1 SGHAT and CDR2 FQNNGV.

The chain combines TRBV7-2 with TRBJ2-3; 7 bases agree with TRBD2. The trim removed 5 bases at V and 0 bases at J, leaving 11 bases unmatched. This CDR3 has 17 residues. CDR1 and CDR2 (germline): SGHTA, FQGNSA. CDR3 residues: CASSPRRMRGSTDTQYF. The DNA of the CDR3 is TGTGCCAGCAGCCCCCGGAGGATGCGGGGGAGCACAGATACGCAGTATTTT.

This clone has just a few counts. The gene calls are TRBV5-1 and TRBJ2-1; D might be TRBD2 (6 bases). The germline gives CDR1 SGHRS, CDR2 YFSETQ. The CDR3 covers 14 residues. V was trimmed by 4 bases and J by 5 bases, leaving 13 bases between them. CDR3 sequence: CASSPRDLDNEQFF. The CDR3 nucleotides read TGCGCCAGCAGCCCCCGGGACTTGGACAATGAGCAGTTCTTC.

The chain has TRBV19 and TRBJ2-5, with D hard to call. The DNA end lines up better with TRBJ2-7; the J call may be wrong. Per the germline V gene, CDR1 is LNHDA and CDR2 is SQIVND (reference sequence). The CDR3 runs to 13 residues. CDR3 protein: CASSILAGYEQYF. CDR3 DNA: TGTGCCAGTAGTATTTTGGCAGGCTACGAGCAGTACTTC.